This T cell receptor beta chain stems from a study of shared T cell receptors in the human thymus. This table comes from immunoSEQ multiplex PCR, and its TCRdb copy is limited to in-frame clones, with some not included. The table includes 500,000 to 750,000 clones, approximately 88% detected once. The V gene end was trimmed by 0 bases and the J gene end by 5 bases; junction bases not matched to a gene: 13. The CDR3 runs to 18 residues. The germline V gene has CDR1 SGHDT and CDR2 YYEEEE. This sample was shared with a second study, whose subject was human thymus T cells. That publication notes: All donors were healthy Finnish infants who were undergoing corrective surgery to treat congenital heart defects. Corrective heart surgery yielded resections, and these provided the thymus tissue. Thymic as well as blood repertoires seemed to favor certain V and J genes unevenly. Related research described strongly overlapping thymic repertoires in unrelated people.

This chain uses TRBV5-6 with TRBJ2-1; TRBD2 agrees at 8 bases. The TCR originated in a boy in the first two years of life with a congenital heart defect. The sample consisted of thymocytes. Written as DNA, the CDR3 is TGTGCCAGCAGCTTGGCCCTCGACGGGAGGGGAGGTAACAATGAGCAGTTCTTC. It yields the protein CASSLALDGRGGNNEQFF.